This TCR beta chain stems from a study of beta chain features in type 1 diabetes. Study summary: Healthy donors and patients showed comparable age, gender and cell yields. Broader study findings: Shortening that was moderate but significant affected the TCRB CDR3s of Type 1 diabetes patients in all four CD4+ subsets.

For this clone: Its antigen is still unknown.

V was pared by 6 bases and J by 5 bases, with 19 bases between. Germline CDR1 and CDR2: MNHEY and SVGAGI. This CDR3 is built from 15 residues. All of the isolated RNA was reverse transcribed, so expressed TCRB transcripts were sequenced. The repertoire was sequenced with immunoSEQ multiplex PCR; TCRdb's copy has only in-frame clones and lacks some. The sample consists of over 650,000 clones, over 13% of them appearing once. This receptor was identified in a man between 18 and 29 years old with type 1 diabetes. The chain is built from TRBV6-5 and TRBJ2-5; TRBD1 or TRBD2 may be the D gene (5 bases each). The material sequenced was naive CD4+ T cells from blood. CDR3 loop: CASSPSLGREETQYF. CDR3 sequence (DNA): TGTGCCAGCAGCCCTTCCCTGGGCAGGGAGGAGACCCAGTACTTC.